This TCR beta chain was sequenced for a study of T cells in localized non-small cell lung cancer. Sequencing used immunoSEQ multiplex PCR; TCRdb keeps in-frame clones, though not all of them. The sample lists over a thousand clones; around 30% were seen once. This clone occurred once. The antigen is not known. Neighboring lung without atypia was obtained no less than 2 cm from the tumor margin. Notes on the study in general: Tumor trailed uninvolved adjacent lung in T cell clonality, which peaked there. Heterogeneity within the tumor remains possible, as just one region underwent sequencing. Researchers found a median 57 of the top 100 tumor clones in adjacent lung.

The source was normal lung tissue next to the tumor, collected before any cancer treatment. This clonotype was obtained from a male donor at least 60 years old with stage I squamous cell lung carcinoma.

In DNA, the CDR3 is TGTGCCAGTAGTATAGGCGCGGGACCTTATGGCTACACCTTC. Amino acids: CASSIGAGPYGYTF. V is TRBV19 and J is TRBJ1-2; maybe TRBD1 (5 bases). Per germline, CDR1 LNHDA and CDR2 SQIVND (reference sequence). V lost 1 base, J lost 5 bases, and 11 bases lay in between. This CDR3 spans 14 amino acids.